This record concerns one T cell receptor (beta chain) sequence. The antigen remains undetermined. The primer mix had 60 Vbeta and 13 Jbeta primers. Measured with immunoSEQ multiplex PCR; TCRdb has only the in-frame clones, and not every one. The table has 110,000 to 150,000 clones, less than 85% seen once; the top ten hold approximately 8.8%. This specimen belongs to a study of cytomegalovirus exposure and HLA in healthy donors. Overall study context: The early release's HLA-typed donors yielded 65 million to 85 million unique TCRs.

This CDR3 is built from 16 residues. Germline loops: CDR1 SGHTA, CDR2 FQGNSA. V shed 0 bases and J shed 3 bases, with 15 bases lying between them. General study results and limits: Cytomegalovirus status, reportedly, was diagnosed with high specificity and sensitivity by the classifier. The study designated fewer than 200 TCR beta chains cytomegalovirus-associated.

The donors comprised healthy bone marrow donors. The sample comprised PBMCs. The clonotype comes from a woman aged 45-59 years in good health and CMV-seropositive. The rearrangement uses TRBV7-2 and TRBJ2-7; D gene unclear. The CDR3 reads CASSLAPAGSGYEQYF. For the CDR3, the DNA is TGTGCCAGCAGCTTAGCGCCGGCCGGCTCGGGCTACGAGCAGTACTTC.